Listed here are 13 T cell receptor beta chains from one sample, sequenced in a study of cytomegalovirus exposure and HLA in healthy donors. Primers included in the PCR were 60 Vbeta and 13 Jbeta primers. Sequencing was performed with immunoSEQ multiplex PCR; in TCRdb, only in-frame clones are kept and a portion is missing. The ten most abundant clones cover about 4.6% of a sample with roughly 77,000 clones. Sequencing input: PBMCs. Source of these receptors: a man aged 30 to 39 in good health and CMV-seronegative.

This chain joins TRBV11-2 and TRBJ2-3, with D maybe TRBD2 (5 bases). Trimming pared 2 bases from V and 4 bases from J, leaving 10 bases between. Per the germline V gene, CDR1 is SGHAT and CDR2 is FQNNGV. The CDR3 length is 14 residues. CDR3 loop: CASSLTRISDTQYF. The CDR3 DNA follows: TGTGCCAGCAGCTTAACTAGAATCTCAGATACGCAGTATTTT.

This rearrangement joins TRBV9 to TRBJ2-7, with TRBD2 matching over 10 bases. CDR1 is SGDLS, CDR2 YYNGEE, per germline. V trimming: 3 bases; J trimming: 3 bases; junction bases outside the gene matches: 6. This CDR3 is built from 15 residues. CDR3 sequence: CASSDPASGSYEQYF. The CDR3 coding sequence is TGTGCCAGCAGCGACCCCGCTAGCGGGAGCTACGAGCAGTACTTC.

This chain uses TRBV6-1 with TRBJ1-1; 8 bases fit TRBD1. Trimming removed 2 bases from V and 2 bases from J; junction bases left unmatched: 4. The CDR3 is 15 amino acids. Germline V gene data show CDR1 as MNHNS and CDR2 as SASEGT. CDR3 region: CASSENPGGNTEAFF. CDR3 bases: TGTGCCAGCAGTGAAAATCCAGGGGGCAACACTGAAGCTTTCTTT.

This chain joins TRBV7-8 and TRBJ1-1; D call uncertain. Germline lookup yields CDR1 SGHVS and CDR2 FQNEAQ. Trimming left V 0 bases short and J 1 base short, with 15 bases between. The CDR3 is made up of 17 amino acids. In DNA form, the CDR3 reads TGTGCCAGCAGCTTAGCGGTCGCGATAGTGCCGAACACTGAAGCTTTCTTT. Translation gives CASSLAVAIVPNTEAFF. Supplemented by reference TRBV7-8 and TRBJ1-1, the full variable domain reads GAGVSQSPRYKVAKRGQDVALRCDPISGHVSLFWYQQALGQGPEFLTYFQNEAQLDKSGLPSDRFFAERPEGSVSTLKIQRTQQEDSAVYLCASSLAVAIVPNTEAFFGQGTRLTVV.

This chain uses TRBV29-1 with TRBJ1-2, with 7 bases aligning to TRBD1. The germline CDR1 and CDR2 sequences are SQVTM and ANQGSEA. The CDR3 loop spans 12 amino acids. The V and J ends lost 5 bases and 5 bases, in that order; junction bases with no gene match: 5. The CDR3 region is CSVWDRAYGYTF. CDR3 nucleotides: TGCAGCGTTTGGGACAGAGCTTATGGCTACACCTTC.

This rearrangement joins TRBV7-2 to TRBJ2-3, with D maybe TRBD2 (6 bases). CDR1 is SGHTA and CDR2 is FQGNSA in the germline V gene. CDR3 size: 16 residues. Trimming took 2 bases from V and 3 from J, leaving 15 bases between them. CDR3 sequence: CASSLTSPILTDTQYF. Written as DNA, the CDR3 is TGTGCCAGCAGCTTAACTAGCCCAATCCTAACAGATACGCAGTATTTT. Full variable domain (missing parts from reference TRBV7-2 and TRBJ2-3): GAGVSQSPSNKVTEKGKDVELRCDPISGHTALYWYRQSLGQGLEFLIYFQGNSAPDKSGLPSDRFSAERTGGSVSTLTIQRTQQEDSAVYLCASSLTSPILTDTQYFGPGTRLTVL.

V usage is TRBV7-3 and J usage is TRBJ1-2; maybe TRBD1 (5 bases). Trimming removed 5 bases from V and 6 bases from J, with 13 bases in between. The CDR3 length is 13 residues. The germline gives CDR1 SGHTA, CDR2 FQGTGA. The CDR3 DNA reads TGTGCCAGCAGCCCTCAGGGTTGGGATGGCTACACCTTC. This codes for CASSPQGWDGYTF.

The chain recombines TRBV4-1 with TRBJ1-2; TRBD1 might be the D (5 bases). V lost 0 bases, J lost 5 bases, and 13 bases lay in between. CDR3 length: 15 residues. Germline CDR1 and CDR2: MGHRA and YSYEKL. CDR3 sequence (DNA): TGCGCCAGCAGCCAAGAGGAGGGGTGGGGGTATGGCTACACCTTC. Its protein is CASSQEEGWGYGYTF.

The V gene is TRBV9, the J gene TRBJ2-1, with D possibly being TRBD2 (5 bases). The germline V gene has CDR1 SGDLS and CDR2 YYNGEE. CDR3 length equals 15 residues. Between the trimmed V and J ends, which lost 4 bases and 0 bases, there was a span of 11 bases. The CDR3 nucleotides are TGTGCCAGCAGCCCCTTTGGGAGCTCCTACAATGAGCAGTTCTTC. It translates to CASSPFGSSYNEQFF.

The chain joins TRBV6-1 to TRBJ2-7; 8 bases fit TRBD2. Per the germline V gene, CDR1 is MNHNS and CDR2 is SASEGT. The ends lost 1 base at V and 4 bases at J; junction bases unmatched: 6. The CDR3 extends over 15 amino acids. CDR3 DNA sequence: TGTGCCAGCAGTGAAGTGAGCGGGAGTTCATACGAGCAGTACTTC. Protein: CASSEVSGSSYEQYF.

The chain couples TRBV4-1 to TRBJ1-6; D not certain. Germline V gene data show CDR1 as MGHRA and CDR2 as YSYEKL. The CDR3 spans 14 residues. V lost 2 bases and J lost 9, with 11 bases in between. The CDR3 sequence is CASSQIREISPLHF. The DNA for the CDR3 is TGCGCCAGCAGCCAAATCCGGGAGATTTCACCCCTCCACTTT.

The chain has TRBV5-1 and TRBJ1-5; no firm D call. The ends were cut back, 0 bases at V and 6 bases at J, with 10 bases in the middle. The CDR3 has 14 residues. Looked up from germline, CDR1 is SGHRS and CDR2 is YFSETQ. CDR3 DNA sequence: TGCGCCAGCAGCTTGGACAGTGGGAGTCAGCCCCAGCATTTT. The encoded protein is CASSLDSGSQPQHF.

The chain combines TRBV5-6 with TRBJ2-7; possibly TRBD1 for D (6 bases). The length of the CDR3 is 13 residues. Deletions cut 4 bases from V and 7 bases from J, with 15 bases between. Germline lookup yields CDR1 SGHDT and CDR2 YYEEEE. CDR3 sequence (DNA): TGTGCCAGCAGCACTAAACAGGGTTGGGAGCAGTACTTC. This gives the protein CASSTKQGWEQYF.